What follows describes a single TCR beta chain. Trimming removed 2 bases from V and 4 bases from J; junction bases left unmatched: 3. The CDR3 extends over 14 amino acids. Germline loops: CDR1 GTSNPN, CDR2 SVGIG (reference sequence). 13 Jbeta primers and 60 Vbeta primers were used for the PCR. Profiled with immunoSEQ multiplex PCR; TCRdb holds only in-frame clones, not every one. The table records about 94,000 clones, 75% to 80% of them present only once. The data belong to a study of cytomegalovirus exposure and HLA in healthy donors. The J gene is TRBJ1-1, the V gene TRBV30, with 11 positions matching TRBD1. Sequenced sample: PBMCs. This sequence originates from a woman aged 40 to 49 in good health and CMV-seronegative. DNA for the CDR3: TGTGCCTGGAGTAGGGGACAGGGGGGCACTGAAGCTTTCTTT. It translates to CAWSRGQGGTEAFF.